The sequence of this T cell receptor (beta chain) was determined in a study of human T cells and chemical hapten exposure. MiXCR, run by TCRdb on the RACE reads, gives a single entry per CDR3 protein. The repertoire holds about 98,000 distinct CDR3 sequences, with about a tenth as singletons. Sample time point: pre-sensitization, week 0. The sample's treatment: therapeutic diphenylcyclopropenone sensitization with weekly scalp DPC. J gave up 5 bases and V 2 bases, and 10 bases lay outside the gene matches. Germline CDR1 LGHDT, CDR2 YNNKEL (reference sequence). This CDR3 contains 17 residues. The sample holds a few counts of this clonotype.

This TCR was recovered from a woman aged 55 to 70 with alopecia areata. Some clones in this sample may be carry-over from other donors' samples. This chain uses TRBV3-1 with TRBJ2-5; 11 nucleotides agree with TRBD2. Here the sequenced sample was whole blood, taken in connection with sensitization to the hapten diphenylcyclopropenone (DPC). Here the CDR3 reads CASSQNLAGGGWETQYF. Here the CDR3 DNA reads TGTGCCAGCAGCCAAAATCTAGCGGGGGGCGGCTGGGAGACCCAGTACTTC.